This paragraph reports one T cell receptor (beta chain). It has no known antigen specificity. Per-nucleotide qualities are absent, and no much larger clonotype sits a single base away. The sample is drawn from a study of blood T cell repertoires in COVID-19 (dated by TCRdb to 2018 to 2021). In the study overall: Samples covering the acute and convalescent phases of COVID-19 were provided by collaborators in the United States, Italy and Spain. Where available, HLA class I and class II types were taken from metadata supplied by the sample provider and were not determined by assay-based typing. A de-identified subject ID, COVID-19 status, age in years and sex were almost always included in the sample metadata. Deeply sampled blood TCRbeta repertoires from subjects exposed to, actively infected with, or recovered from COVID-19 were included in the dataset. Samples were obtained from the ongoing ImmuneRACE study (first 160 participants) and from about 1,300 subjects provided by 6 global collaborators. A freely available public database, intended as a resource for researchers studying the immune response to SARS-CoV-2, is where the repertoires were released. The material from the prospective study consisted of cDNA or gDNA derived from T cells, B-cell-depleted T cells, or PBMCs. Overall results and qualifications from the work: The quantity of clinical and demographic metadata differed by source and by participant and was supplied without curation.

Collaborating institutions collected whole blood in K2EDTA tubes following their own protocols. For TCRbeta analysis, collaborators shipped samples as frozen whole blood, isolated PBMCs, or DNA extracted from either of those sample types. TCRbeta CDR3 regions were amplified from genomic DNA by means of the immunoSEQ Assay, a bias-controlled multiplex PCR. The study's processing was this. The number of nucleated cells in each sample was estimated by amplification of reference gene primers within the assay. To quantify the absolute abundance of each unique TCRbeta CDR3 rearrangement, sequence reads were collapsed and filtered. For each sample, productive Simpson clonality was calculated as the square root of Simpson's diversity index over productive rearrangements. TCRdb provides this immuneACCESS table in a form limited to in-frame rearrangements. Some clones are lacking; in checked studies, under half of them reflect an unresolved V gene, and why the rest are absent is not known. Clone size and V and J calls were adopted from that table, with D and trimming inferred from the DNA. The sample includes some 280,000 clones, with more than 80% observed a single time. The ten largest clonotypes hold around 3% of the sample.

For CDR1 and CDR2, the germline V gene (reference sequence) lists MNHEY and SMNVEV. Including cysteine and phenylalanine, the CDR3 has 13 amino acids. The only DNA kept is the CDR3, 39 bases in frame from the first base. Trimming removed 6 bases from V and 4 bases from J, leaving 12 bases between the germline ends. Material: peripheral blood. The sequence came from a woman in her twenties or thirties with active or convalescent COVID-19. This chain is built from TRBV27 and TRBJ1-2; TRBD1 is perhaps the D gene, given 6 matching bases. The CDR3 reads as follows: CASSIGGPYGYTF. The sequenced DNA is TGTGCCAGCAGCATAGGGGGTCCCTATGGCTACACCTTC.